Listed here are 11 T cell receptor beta chains from one sample, sequenced in a study of blood T cell repertoires in COVID-19. Clones were read by immunoSEQ multiplex PCR, and TCRdb kept only the in-frame ones, dropping some. This sample has 60,000 to 70,000 clones, with 88% found just once. The sequencing sample was made of peripheral blood. The receptors here all came from a woman aged 60-75 years with acute or convalescent COVID-19.

The gene calls are TRBV6-6 and TRBJ2-7; 9 bases fit TRBD1. With V trimmed by 0 bases and J by 1 base, 4 bases remained unmatched. The CDR3 extends over 16 amino acids. The germline gives CDR1 MNHNY, CDR2 SVGAGI (reference sequence). Here the CDR3 DNA reads TGTGCCAGCAGTTACTCGGGACAGGGTTTATCCTACGAGCAGTACGTC. Translating gives CASSYSGQGLSYEQYV.

The chain couples TRBV6-6 to TRBJ1-3; no reliable D call. The CDR3 runs to 14 residues. The V end lost 4 bases, the J end lost 0 bases, and 7 bases lay between the germline ends. Germline V gene data show CDR1 as MNHNY and CDR2 as SVGAGI (reference sequence). As DNA, the CDR3 is TGTGCCAGCAGTTCCGGGAACTCTGGAAACACCATATATTTT. Translation: CASSSGNSGNTIYF.

This chain links TRBV4-2 with TRBJ1-1; a possible D gene is TRBD1 (5 bases). The CDR3 extends over 18 amino acids. V lost 0 bases to trimming and J lost 7 bases, with 24 bases between them. The germline V gene encodes CDR1 LGHNA and CDR2 YNFKEQ. The CDR3: CASSQELRGWGREDEAFF. The CDR3 nucleotides are TGTGCCAGCAGCCAAGAACTGAGGGGCTGGGGCAGGGAGGATGAAGCTTTCTTT.

As concerns this clone: A read error may produce the germline difference seen at one junction end. J is TRBJ2-1 and V is TRBV18, with D perhaps TRBD2 (6 bases). The CDR3 runs 14 residues. The germline V gene has CDR1 KGHSH and CDR2 LQKENI. The CDR3 loop reads CASTPDSVGGEQFF. The CDR3 DNA reads TGTGCCAGCACACCTGACTCAGTCGGGGGTGAGCAGTTCTTC.

The chain couples TRBV6-1 to TRBJ2-1; D not certain. This CDR3 has 15 residues. V was cut by 3 bases and J by 3 bases, with 12 bases left in between. The germline V gene encodes CDR1 MNHNS and CDR2 SASEGT. CDR3 in amino acids: CASSERFEYYNEQFF. The CDR3 DNA is TGTGCCAGCAGTGAGCGCTTTGAATACTACAATGAGCAGTTCTTC.

A word on this clone: The sample contains more than one DNA sequence encoding this CDR3. This sequence joins TRBV12-3 or TRBV12-4 and TRBJ1-5, with D possibly matching TRBD1 (5 bases). The ends were cut back, 6 bases at V and 4 bases at J, with 10 bases in the middle. CDR3 length: 13 amino acids. CDR3 residues: CASRTGSNQPQHF. For the CDR3, the DNA is TGTGCCAGCAGAACAGGTTCTAATCAGCCCCAGCATTTT.

This sequence joins TRBV9 and TRBJ1-2; a weak D match, TRBD1 (5 bases). V was pared by 5 bases and J by 0 bases, with 11 bases between. This CDR3 has 14 amino acids. Germline CDR1 is SGDLS and CDR2 is YYNGEE. Here the CDR3 DNA reads TGTGCCAGCAGTAGGCCGACAGCTAACTATGGCTACACCTTC. It translates to CASSRPTANYGYTF.

The genes are TRBV28 and TRBJ1-2; D not certain. Germline V gene lookup returns CDR1 MDHEN and CDR2 SYDVKM. CDR3 size: 11 residues. Trimming took 7 bases from V and 4 from J, leaving 7 bases between them. DNA of the CDR3: TGTGCCAGCACGGAGGGCTATGGCTACACCTTC. As protein: CASTEGYGYTF.

The chain combines TRBV25-1 with TRBJ2-1; 8 bases agree with TRBD2. CDR3 length equals 14 residues. CDR1 is MGHDK, CDR2 SYGVNS, per germline. The junction had 12 bases not matched to a gene; V was cut back by 10 bases and J by 7 bases. The CDR3 sequence is CATSAGAPRNEQFF. The CDR3 DNA reads TGTGCCACCTCAGCGGGAGCCCCTCGGAATGAGCAGTTCTTC.

This chain links TRBV6-1 with TRBJ2-4; TRBD1 agrees at 10 bases. Germline lookup yields CDR1 MNHNS and CDR2 SASEGT. The ends lost 3 bases at V and 6 bases at J; junction bases unmatched: 2. The CDR3 has 14 residues. The CDR3 DNA is TGTGCCAGCAGTGACCGGGACAGGGGAAACATTCAGTACTTC. As protein: CASSDRDRGNIQYF.

V gene TRBV6-1 combines with J gene TRBJ2-7; D perhaps matches TRBD1 (5 bases). The germline V gene has CDR1 MNHNS and CDR2 SASEGT. This CDR3 contains 15 residues. The CDR3 DNA reads as TGTGCCAGCAGAGAAGCATTACAGGCTTACTACGAGCAGTACGTC. It specifies CASREALQAYYEQYV.